The entry that follows covers one TCR beta chain sequence. Its cognate antigen is unknown. These data originate in a study of graft-versus-host responses after intestinal transplantation. Study-level information: Anti-thymocyte globulin induction, then tacrolimus and steroids for around 3 years, went to all recipients. Findings and caveats of the study: GvH clones appeared in recipient marrow, some first in ileum or blood. Allografts carried high graft-versus-host to host-versus-graft clonal ratios in patients having graft-donor T cell macrochimerism.

CDR3 size: 15 residues. V lost 5 bases and J 0 bases, leaving 11 bases between the germline ends. CDR1 and CDR2 from the germline V gene are MDHEN and SYDVKM. Clones were sequenced by immunoSEQ multiplex PCR, and TCRdb holds only the in-frame ones, with some missing. The table has some 70,000 clones, 92% seen once. The TCR was taken from a human patient who received an intestinal transplant, so some T cells may come from the graft donor. The specimen was bone marrow, collected less than 750 days after intestinal transplantation. The gene calls are TRBV28 and TRBJ2-1; D is unresolved. The CDR3 is CASSLDQISYNEQFF. The CDR3, as DNA: TGTGCCAGCAGTCTAGACCAAATCTCCTACAATGAGCAGTTCTTC.